The 27 T cell receptor beta chains in this list originate from one sample, sequenced in a study of CD8+CD57+ T cells in acquired aplastic anemia. It was genomic DNA that served as the template for profiling TCR beta VDJ and CDR3. Each CDR3 protein is one row after TCRdb ran MiXCR on the reads. The sample includes 50,000 to 65,000 distinct CDR3 sequences, roughly three fifths of them seen just once. CD8+CD57+ cell expansion had been shown by flow cytometry in patients chosen for sequencing. Sequenced material: sorted CD4+, CD8+, or CD8+CD57+ T cells (not recorded which) from PBMCs. All receptors come from a human donor with aplastic anemia.

This clonotype showed up many times. V gene TRBV13 combines with J gene TRBJ2-1; 9 bases are shared with TRBD2. Per the germline V gene, CDR1 is PRHDT and CDR2 is FYEKMQ (reference sequence). The CDR3 runs 16 residues. V gave up 6 bases and J gave up 1 base; unmatched junction bases: 7. CDR3 DNA: TGTGCCAGCAGTGATGGCGGGGGGGCGTCCTACAATGAGCAGTTCTTC. Translation gives CASSDGGGASYNEQFF.

The J gene is TRBJ1-5, the V gene TRBV19, with D perhaps matching TRBD1 (6 bases). Per the germline V gene, CDR1 is LNHDA and CDR2 is SQIVND (reference sequence). V gave up 11 bases and J gave up 7 bases, with 21 bases separating them. The CDR3 is made up of 14 amino acids. The CDR3 sequence is CAAGVIRGRQPQHF. The CDR3, as DNA: TGTGCCGCAGGCGTAATCAGGGGTCGACAGCCCCAGCATTTT. The full variable domain, in which reference TRBV19 and TRBJ1-5 provide the parts outside the CDR3, is DGGITQSPKYLFRKEGQNVTLSCEQNLNHDAMYWYRQDPGQGLRLIYYSQIVNDFQKGDIAEGYSVSREKKESFPLTVTSAQKNPTAFYLCAAGVIRGRQPQHFGDGTRLSIL.

This clonotype has a single count. V usage is TRBV7-2 and J usage is TRBJ1-3; D perhaps matches TRBD1 (5 bases). This CDR3 is 18 amino acids long. Trimming took 0 bases from V and 2 from J, leaving 17 bases between them. Germline V gives CDR1 SGHTA, CDR2 FQGNSA. CDR3 DNA sequence: TGTGCCAGCAGCTTAGCAGCCGGGACTGTTAGCCCTGGAAACACCATATATTTT. It is translated as CASSLAAGTVSPGNTIYF.

The chain joins TRBV13 to TRBJ2-7, with D perhaps TRBD1 (6 bases). This CDR3 has 13 residues. Trimming pared 4 bases from V and 7 bases from J, leaving 14 bases between. Germline V lookup: CDR1 PRHDT, CDR2 FYEKMQ (reference sequence). CDR3 DNA sequence: TGTGCCAGCAGCTACAGGGTAATGGGGGAGCAGTACGTC. This encodes CASSYRVMGEQYV.

This clonotype was picked up many times. V and J are TRBV4-1 and TRBJ2-2, with TRBD2 matching 10 bases. This CDR3 contains 15 residues. Trimming at V came to 5 bases and at J to 9 bases, leaving 9 bases not matched to a gene. In germline, CDR1 is MGHRA, CDR2 YSYEKL. The CDR3 reads CASSLQSGGGRELFF. The CDR3 DNA reads TGCGCCAGCAGCTTACAAAGCGGGGGGGGACGGGAGCTGTTTTTT.

This chain links TRBV29-1 with TRBJ1-2; TRBD1 is a possible D gene (6 bases). CDR1 and CDR2 (germline): SQVTM, ANQGSEA. The CDR3 has 13 amino acids. Trimming took 8 bases from V and 8 from J, leaving 21 bases between them. CDR3 sequence reads: CSSAGGGQQGYTF. The CDR3 nucleotides read TGCAGCTCGGCGGGAGGGGGGCAGCAGGGCTACACCTTC.

The chain couples TRBV12-3 or TRBV12-4 to TRBJ1-1, with 9 nucleotides matching TRBD1. With V trimmed by 5 bases and J by 2 bases, 6 bases remained unmatched. This CDR3 contains 15 residues. In DNA, the CDR3 is TGTGCCAGCAGTGGTACGGGACAGGGAAACACTGAAGCTTTCTTT. Translating gives CASSGTGQGNTEAFF.

This chain connects TRBV19 to TRBJ1-1; tentative D call: TRBD1 (5 bases). Germline V gene lookup returns CDR1 LNHDA and CDR2 SQIVND (reference sequence). The CDR3 covers 12 residues. Deletions cut 10 bases from V and 4 bases from J, with 13 bases between. The DNA of the CDR3 is TGTGCCACCTCATGGGGGGTCACTGAAGCTTTCTTT. It is translated as CATSWGVTEAFF.

The chain couples TRBV2 to TRBJ2-3, with D possibly TRBD2 on 6 matching bases. CDR3 length equals 15 residues. Trimming removed 2 bases from V and 0 bases from J, with 9 bases in between. CDR1 SNHLY and CDR2 FYNNEI come from the germline V gene. The CDR3 coding sequence is TGTGCCAGCAGTGAATGGACTACTAGCACAGATACGCAGTATTTT. Translating it yields CASSEWTTSTDTQYF.

Of note for this clonotype: Compared with germline, one end of the junction differs, possibly owing to a read error. The chain carries TRBV24-1 and TRBJ1-2; D not resolved. In germline, CDR1 is KGHDR, CDR2 SFDVKD. CDR3 size: 13 residues. CDR3 residues: CASSEEANYGYTF. For the CDR3, the DNA is TGTGCCAGCAGTGAAGAGGCTAACTATGGCTACACCTTC.

This clonotype appeared a few times. The V call is TRBV10-3, the J call TRBJ1-2; no definite D call. The germline gives CDR1 ENHRY, CDR2 SYGVKD. Trimming stripped 5 bases from V and 2 bases from J, with 9 bases between. The CDR3 has 13 residues. The CDR3 nucleotides read TGTGCCATCAGTCGAGACGGGAACTATGGCTACACCTTC. Its protein product is CAISRDGNYGYTF.

This sequence joins TRBV24-1 and TRBJ2-7, with 9 bases identical to TRBD2. Germline V gene lookup returns CDR1 KGHDR and CDR2 SFDVKD. After removal of 3 bases from V and 5 bases from J, the junction contained 7 bases not matched to a gene. The CDR3 has 15 amino acids. CDR3 in DNA: TGTGCCACCAGTGATGTTAGCGGGAGTATCCACGAGCAGTACTTC. It specifies CATSDVSGSIHEQYF.

This chain connects TRBV5-1 to TRBJ1-1, with D uncertain. Germline lookup yields CDR1 SGHRS and CDR2 YFSETQ. Trimming stripped 0 bases from V and 1 base from J, with 13 bases between. The CDR3 is made up of 16 amino acids. CDR3 nucleotide sequence: TGCGCCAGCAGCTTGGGATCAGGTACGCAGAACACTGAAGCTTTCTTT. Residues: CASSLGSGTQNTEAFF.

Comment on this clonotype: At one end, the junction sequence differs from germline, possibly due to a read error. V usage is TRBV12-3 or TRBV12-4 and J usage is TRBJ1-1; D remains unclear. CDR3 size: 14 residues. The CDR3 DNA follows: TGTGCCAGCAGTTTACGTCGGCGGAACACTGAAGCTTTCTTC. Amino acid sequence: CASSLRRRNTEAFF.

The rearrangement joins TRBV7-3 to TRBJ2-1; D remains unclear. CDR1 SGHTA and CDR2 FQGTGA come from the germline V gene. This CDR3 has 14 amino acids. Trimming took 4 bases from V and 8 from J, leaving 15 bases between them. The CDR3 region is CASSSHTLSHEQFF. CDR3 bases: TGTGCCAGCAGCTCCCACACCCTATCTCATGAGCAGTTCTTC.

This chain uses TRBV24-1 with TRBJ2-5; 8 bases align to TRBD2. J was trimmed by 5 bases and V by 10 bases; bases with no gene match: 8. CDR1 and CDR2 (germline): KGHDR, SFDVKD. This CDR3 comprises 13 residues. CDR3 sequence (DNA): TGTGCCACTGCCGGGGGGGTACCGGAGACCCAGTACTTC. Residues: CATAGGVPETQYF.

This clonotype showed up many times. The rearrangement joins TRBV9 to TRBJ1-4; TRBD1 matches 8 bases. V lost 3 bases and J lost 6; bases outside the gene matches: 10. CDR3 size: 16 residues. Germline CDR1 is SGDLS and CDR2 is YYNGEE. CDR3 nucleotide sequence: TGTGCCAGCAGCGCGGGGCTAGGACAGGGAGATGAAAAACTGTTTTTT. Protein product: CASSAGLGQGDEKLFF.

This chain connects TRBV11-2 to TRBJ1-1, with D perhaps matching TRBD1 (5 bases). V lost 0 bases to trimming and J lost 4 bases, with 12 bases between them. Germline V gene sequence: CDR1 SGHAT, CDR2 FQNNGV. This CDR3 has 15 residues. The CDR3 DNA is TGTGCCAGCAGCTTAGAGGGTTACAGGAGCACTGAAGCTTTCTTT. Its protein product is CASSLEGYRSTEAFF.

This clonotype came up many times. The chain carries TRBV4-3 and TRBJ1-3; D unresolved. Germline lookup yields CDR1 LGHNA and CDR2 YSLEER. The CDR3 is made up of 15 amino acids. The ends were cut back, 0 bases at V and 1 base at J, with 7 bases in the middle. The CDR3 region is CASSQDPGSGNTIYF. DNA of the CDR3: TGCGCCAGCAGCCAAGATCCGGGTTCTGGAAACACCATATATTTT.

This clonotype has just one count. The chain links TRBV5-1 to TRBJ2-7, with D possibly matching TRBD2 (5 bases). V was shortened by 3 bases and J by 4 bases, with 17 bases between the two germline ends. Looked up from germline, CDR1 is SGHRS and CDR2 is YFSETQ. The CDR3 has 15 residues. CDR3 nucleotide sequence: TGCGCCAGCAGCTCTCACCCGGGGAGAGGGTACGAGCAGTACGTC. It codes for CASSSHPGRGYEQYV.

V is TRBV9 and J is TRBJ1-1; no firm D call. This CDR3 is 13 amino acids long. Germline V CDR1 and CDR2: SGDLS, YYNGEE. The V end was cut by 7 bases, the J end by 0 bases, with 10 bases between. The CDR3 loop is CASSPGMNTEAFF. As DNA, the CDR3 is TGTGCCAGCTCACCTGGGATGAACACTGAAGCTTTCTTT.

This clonotype occurred many times. The chain is built from TRBV12-3 or TRBV12-4 and TRBJ1-5; 9 positions agree with TRBD1. CDR3 length equals 13 residues. Trimming at V came to 8 bases and at J to 5 bases, leaving 4 bases not matched to a gene. This CDR3 is CASQRDRDQPQHF. The CDR3 DNA sequence: TGTGCCAGCCAACGGGACAGGGATCAGCCCCAGCATTTT.

This CDR3 reads CASSFGEAGELFF. CDR3 in DNA: TGTGCCAGCAGCTTTGGGGAAGCCGGGGAGCTGTTTTTT. This rearrangement joins TRBV7-8 to TRBJ2-2; D gene uncertain. The CDR3 extends over 13 amino acids. Trimming removed 3 bases at V and 6 bases at J, with 8 bases between. From germline, CDR1 is SGHVS and CDR2 FQNEAQ.

This chain links TRBV9 with TRBJ2-7; a weak D match, TRBD2 (7 bases). Trimming left V 4 bases short and J 1 base short, with 18 bases between. The length of the CDR3 is 16 residues. Germline V gene lookup returns CDR1 SGDLS and CDR2 YYNGEE. The CDR3 region is CASSQEGGTGSYEQYF. The CDR3 DNA is TGTGCCAGCAGCCAGGAGGGGGGGACCGGGTCCTACGAGCAGTACTTC.

This sequence joins TRBV24-1 and TRBJ1-1, with 8 nucleotides matching TRBD1. CDR3 length equals 15 residues. V shed 5 bases and J 1 base; nucleotides not matched to a gene: 5. The germline gives CDR1 KGHDR, CDR2 SFDVKD. CDR3 nucleotides: TGTGCCACCAGTGCCTCCGGGACAGGGAACACTGAAGCTTTCTTT. It codes for CATSASGTGNTEAFF.

The chain has TRBV25-1 and TRBJ1-1; D not certain. Trimming took off 2 bases at V and 5 bases at J, with 21 bases between the two ends. This CDR3 spans 17 amino acids. CDR1 MGHDK and CDR2 SYGVNS come from the germline V gene. The CDR3, as DNA: TGTGCCAGCAGTGAAGGGCTCTGGGAGGGATCGAGAACTGAAGCTTTCTTT. Translating it yields CASSEGLWEGSRTEAFF.

The rearrangement links TRBV19 to TRBJ1-2, with TRBD1 matching 7 bases. CDR1 and CDR2 (germline): LNHDA, SQIVND (reference sequence). CDR3 size: 15 residues. V lost 5 bases to trimming and J lost 5 bases; unmatched junction nucleotides: 11. The DNA for the CDR3 is TGTGCCAGTAGTGGGCCGGGACAGAGGGGGTATGGCTACACCTTC. Residues: CASSGPGQRGYGYTF.